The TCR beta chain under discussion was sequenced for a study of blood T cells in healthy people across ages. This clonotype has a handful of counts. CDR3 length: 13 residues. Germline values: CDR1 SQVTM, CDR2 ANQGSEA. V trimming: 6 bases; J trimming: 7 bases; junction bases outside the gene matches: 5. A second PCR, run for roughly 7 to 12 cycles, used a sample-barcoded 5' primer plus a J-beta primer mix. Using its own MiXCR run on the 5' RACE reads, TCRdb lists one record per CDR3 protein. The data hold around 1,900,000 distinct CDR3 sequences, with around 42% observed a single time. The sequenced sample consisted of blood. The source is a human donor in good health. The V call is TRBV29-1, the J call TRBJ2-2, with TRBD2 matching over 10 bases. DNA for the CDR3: TGCAGCGTCAGGACTAGCGGATACGGGGAGCTGTTTTTT. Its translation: CSVRTSGYGELFF.